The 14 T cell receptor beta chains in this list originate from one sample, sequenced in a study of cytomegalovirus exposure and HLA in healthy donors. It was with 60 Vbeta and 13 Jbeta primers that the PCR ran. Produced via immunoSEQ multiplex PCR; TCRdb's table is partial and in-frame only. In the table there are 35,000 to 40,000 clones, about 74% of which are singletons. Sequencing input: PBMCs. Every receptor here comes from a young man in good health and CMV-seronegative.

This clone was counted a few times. CDR3 DNA sequence: TGTGCCAGCCTAGACCCTCGGAACAATGAGCAGTTCTTC. It is translated as CASLDPRNNEQFF. V gene TRBV7-9 combines with J gene TRBJ2-1, with D unclear. The germline gives CDR1 SEHNR, CDR2 FQNEAQ (reference sequence). The CDR3 extends over 13 amino acids. Deletions cut 8 bases from V and 5 bases from J, with 13 bases between. The full variable domain, completed using reference TRBV7-9 and TRBJ2-1, is DTGVSQNPRHKITKRGQNVTFRCDPISEHNRLYWYRQTLGQGPEFLTYFQNEAQLEKSRLLSDRFSAERPKGSFSTLEIQRTEQGDSAMYLCASLDPRNNEQFFGPGTRLTVL.

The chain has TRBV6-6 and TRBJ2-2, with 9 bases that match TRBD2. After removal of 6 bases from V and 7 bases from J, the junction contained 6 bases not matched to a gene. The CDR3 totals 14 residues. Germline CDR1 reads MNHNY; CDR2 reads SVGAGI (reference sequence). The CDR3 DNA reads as TGTGCCAGCAGGCCTAGCGGGGATCTCGGGGAGCTGTTTTTT. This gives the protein CASRPSGDLGELFF.

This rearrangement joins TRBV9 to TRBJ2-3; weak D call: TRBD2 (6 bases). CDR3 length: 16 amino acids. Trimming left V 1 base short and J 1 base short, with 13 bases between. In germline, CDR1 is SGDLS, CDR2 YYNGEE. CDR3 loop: CASSVTVGGGTDTQYF. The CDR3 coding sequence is TGTGCCAGCAGCGTAACGGTGGGAGGTGGCACAGATACGCAGTATTTT.

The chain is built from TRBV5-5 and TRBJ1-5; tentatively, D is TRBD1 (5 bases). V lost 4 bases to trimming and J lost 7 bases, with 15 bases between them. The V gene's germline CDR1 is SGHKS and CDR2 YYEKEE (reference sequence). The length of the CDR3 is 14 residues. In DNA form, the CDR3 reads TGTGCCAGCAGCCCCAGGGAATTATACCAGCCCCAGCATTTT. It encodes CASSPRELYQPQHF.

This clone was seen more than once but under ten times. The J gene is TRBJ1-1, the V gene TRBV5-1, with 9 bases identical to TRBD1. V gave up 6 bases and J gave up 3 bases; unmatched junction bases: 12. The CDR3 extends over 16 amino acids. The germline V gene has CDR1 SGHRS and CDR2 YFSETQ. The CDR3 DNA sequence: TGCGCCAGCAAGGAACAGGGGGCGGTAGGGTACACTGAAGCTTTCTTT. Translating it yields CASKEQGAVGYTEAFF. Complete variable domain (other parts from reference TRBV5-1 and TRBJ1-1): KAGVTQTPRYLIKTRGQQVTLSCSPISGHRSVSWYQQTPGQGLQFLFEYFSETQRNKGNFPGRFSGRQFSNSRSEMNVSTLELGDSALYLCASKEQGAVGYTEAFFGQGTRLTVV.

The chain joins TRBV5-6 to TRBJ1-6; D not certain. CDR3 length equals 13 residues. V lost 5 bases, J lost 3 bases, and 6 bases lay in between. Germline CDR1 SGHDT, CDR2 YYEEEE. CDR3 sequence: CASRGGYNSPLHF. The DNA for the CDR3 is TGTGCCAGCAGGGGAGGCTATAATTCACCCCTCCACTTT.

The CDR3 DNA reads TGTGCCAGCAGCATTTCTCCCCCGGATGAGCAGTTCTTC. Encoded protein: CASSISPPDEQFF. The chain links TRBV7-2 to TRBJ2-1, with D unclear. The ends were cut back, 5 bases at V and 8 bases at J, with 13 bases in the middle. There are 13 residues in the CDR3. Germline values: CDR1 SGHTA, CDR2 FQGNSA. Based on the CDR3 plus reference TRBV7-2 and TRBJ2-1, the full variable domain is GAGVSQSPSNKVTEKGKDVELRCDPISGHTALYWYRQSLGQGLEFLIYFQGNSAPDKSGLPSDRFSAERTGGSVSTLTIQRTQQEDSAVYLCASSISPPDEQFFGPGTRLTVL.

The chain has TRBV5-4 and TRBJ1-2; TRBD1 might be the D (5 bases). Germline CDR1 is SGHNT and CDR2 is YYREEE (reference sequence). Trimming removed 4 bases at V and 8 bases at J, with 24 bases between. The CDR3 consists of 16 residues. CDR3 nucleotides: TGTGCCAGCAGCCCCGCGGGGGGGACTAGTATCTTCGGCTACACCTTC. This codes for CASSPAGGTSIFGYTF.

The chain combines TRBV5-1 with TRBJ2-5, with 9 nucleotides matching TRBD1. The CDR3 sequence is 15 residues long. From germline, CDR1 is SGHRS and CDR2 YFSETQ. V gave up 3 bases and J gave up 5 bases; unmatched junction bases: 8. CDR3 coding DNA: TGCGCCAGCAGCTCACAGGGGGCCCCAGGGGAGACCCAGTACTTC. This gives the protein CASSSQGAPGETQYF.

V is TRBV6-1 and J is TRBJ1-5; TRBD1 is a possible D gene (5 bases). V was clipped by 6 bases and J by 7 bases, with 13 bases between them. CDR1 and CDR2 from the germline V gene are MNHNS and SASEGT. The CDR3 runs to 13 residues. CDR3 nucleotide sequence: TGTGCCAGCAGAGACAGATCATGGCAGCCCCAGCATTTT. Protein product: CASRDRSWQPQHF.

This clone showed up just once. The DNA for the CDR3 is TGTGCCAGCAGCTCTGGGACTGGGCAGTACTTC. Protein sequence: CASSSGTGQYF. This rearrangement joins TRBV13 to TRBJ2-7; D perhaps matches TRBD2 (6 bases). Trimming cost V 4 bases and J 9 bases, with 10 bases left between them. The CDR3 contains 11 residues. From germline, CDR1 is PRHDT and CDR2 FYEKMQ (reference sequence).

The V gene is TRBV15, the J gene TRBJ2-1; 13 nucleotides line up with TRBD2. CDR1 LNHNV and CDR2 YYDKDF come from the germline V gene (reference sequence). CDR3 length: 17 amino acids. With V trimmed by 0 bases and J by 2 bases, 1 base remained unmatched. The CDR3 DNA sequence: TGTGCCACCAGCAGAGAAACTAGCGGGAGGGCCTACAATGAGCAGTTCTTC. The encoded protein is CATSRETSGRAYNEQFF.

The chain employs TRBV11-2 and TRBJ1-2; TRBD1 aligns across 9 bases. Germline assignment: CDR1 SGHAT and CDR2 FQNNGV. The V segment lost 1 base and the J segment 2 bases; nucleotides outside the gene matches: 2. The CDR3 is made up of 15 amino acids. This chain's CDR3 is CASSLGQGENYGYTF. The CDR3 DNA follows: TGTGCCAGCAGCTTAGGACAGGGGGAAAACTATGGCTACACCTTC. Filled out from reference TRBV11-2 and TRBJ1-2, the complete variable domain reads EAGVAQSPRYKIIEKRQSVAFWCNPISGHATLYWYQQILGQGPKLLIQFQNNGVVDDSQLPKDRFSAERLKGVDSTLKIQPAKLEDSAVYLCASSLGQGENYGYTFGSGTRLTVV.

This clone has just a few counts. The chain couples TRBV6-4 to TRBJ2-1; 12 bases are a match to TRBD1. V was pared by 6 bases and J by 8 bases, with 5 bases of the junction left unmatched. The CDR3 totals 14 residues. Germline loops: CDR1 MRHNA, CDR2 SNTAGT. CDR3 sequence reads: CASSTGTGGDEQFF. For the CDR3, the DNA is TGTGCCAGCAGCACCGGGACAGGGGGCGATGAGCAGTTCTTC.